Presented here are 14 T cell receptor beta chains from one specimen sequenced in a study of T cell responses to AZD1222 COVID-19 vaccine. TCRdb's table, derived via immunoSEQ multiplex PCR, lists solely in-frame clones and lacks some. The sample consists of 150,000 to 200,000 clones, 88% of them appearing once. The starting material was peripheral blood, obtained 28 days after the second AZD1222 dose. The source of these receptors is an adult who received the AZD1222 COVID-19 vaccine.

This chain uses TRBV7-2 with TRBJ2-2; D remains ambiguous. The V end lost 3 bases, the J end lost 5 bases, and 16 bases lay between the germline ends. This CDR3 has 16 residues. Looked up from germline, CDR1 is SGHTA and CDR2 is FQGNSA. CDR3 protein: CASSFTTRLNTGELFF. For the CDR3, the DNA is TGTGCCAGCAGCTTCACTACCCGCCTAAATACCGGGGAGCTGTTTTTT.

The chain has TRBV30 and TRBJ2-7; D is unresolved. V was shortened by 4 bases and J by 2 bases, with 15 bases between the two germline ends. This CDR3 contains 14 residues. Germline CDR1 is GTSNPN and CDR2 is SVGIG (reference sequence). The chain's CDR3 is CAWTQWADTYEQYF. Here the CDR3 DNA reads TGTGCCTGGACCCAATGGGCGGATACCTACGAGCAGTACTTC.

The genes are TRBV19 and TRBJ1-4; D is ambiguous. CDR3 length: 14 residues. The V end was cut by 3 bases, the J end by 8 bases, with 13 bases between. The germline V gene has CDR1 LNHDA and CDR2 SQIVND (reference sequence). The CDR3 is CASSIEASGEKLFF. CDR3 in DNA: TGTGCCAGTAGTATTGAGGCTTCAGGAGAAAAACTGTTTTTT.

The rearrangement uses TRBV6-2 or TRBV6-3 and TRBJ2-7; the match to TRBD2 covers 12 bases. This CDR3 region has 15 residues. Trimming took 6 bases from V and 0 from J; bases not matched to a gene: 3. Per the germline V gene, CDR1 is MNHEY and CDR2 is SVGEGT. CDR3 amino acids: CASSGLAGSSYEQYF. CDR3 coding DNA: TGTGCCAGCAGCGGACTAGCGGGAAGCTCCTACGAGCAGTACTTC.

The chain is built from TRBV18 and TRBJ2-7, with D uncertain. V lost 0 bases, J lost 2 bases, and 11 bases lay in between. This CDR3 has 15 amino acids. Germline loops: CDR1 KGHSH, CDR2 LQKENI. CDR3 nucleotides: TGTGCCAGCTCACCACCGGCACAGACCGCCTACGAGCAGTACTTC. This sequence encodes CASSPPAQTAYEQYF.

The chain joins TRBV9 to TRBJ2-3, with 10 positions matching TRBD1. CDR1 is SGDLS and CDR2 is YYNGEE in the germline V gene. This CDR3 is 16 amino acids long. Trimming cost V 0 bases and J 1 base; bases outside gene matches: 2. CDR3 amino acids: CASSVGGTGGTDTQYF. CDR3 nucleotides: TGTGCCAGCAGCGTAGGTGGGACAGGGGGCACAGATACGCAGTATTTT.

This clone occurred once. This chain uses TRBV6-2 or TRBV6-3 with TRBJ1-5; TRBD1 matches 7 bases. V lost 2 bases to trimming and J lost 5 bases; unmatched junction nucleotides: 6. Looked up from germline, CDR1 is MNHEY and CDR2 is SVGEGT. The CDR3 spans 15 residues. CDR3 region: CASSYRDRAYQPQHF. The CDR3 region has the DNA TGTGCCAGCAGTTACCGTGACAGGGCTTATCAGCCCCAGCATTTT.

The chain has TRBV18 and TRBJ1-5; D possibly corresponds to TRBD1 (6 bases). Germline V gene lookup returns CDR1 KGHSH and CDR2 LQKENI. V dropped 2 bases and J dropped 1 base, with 9 bases sitting between them. The CDR3 runs 15 residues. CDR3 sequence: CASSPGTQSNQPQHF. CDR3 DNA sequence: TGTGCCAGCTCACCAGGGACACAAAGCAATCAGCCCCAGCATTTT. The full variable domain, in which reference TRBV18 and TRBJ1-5 provide the parts outside the CDR3, is NAGVMQNPRHLVRRRGQEARLRCSPMKGHSHVYWYRQLPEEGLKFMVYLQKENIIDESGMPKERFSAEFPKEGPSILRIQQVVRGDSAAYFCASSPGTQSNQPQHFGDGTRLSIL.

The CDR3 DNA reads as TGTGCCAGCAGTGAAGTTGGCGGGAGGGGATCAGGGGCCAACGTCCTGACTTTC. This translates into CASSEVGGRGSGANVLTF. This chain connects TRBV28 to TRBJ2-6; the match to TRBD2 covers 9 bases. This CDR3 is 18 amino acids long. The trim removed 5 bases at V and 4 bases at J, leaving 12 bases unmatched. CDR1 MDHEN and CDR2 SYDVKM come from the germline V gene.

J is TRBJ2-7 and V is TRBV3-1 (or the pseudogene TRBV3-2); 10 bases align to TRBD2. V lost 2 bases, J lost 7 bases, and 8 bases stayed unmatched. CDR1 and CDR2 from the germline V gene are LGHDT and YNNKEL (reference sequence). The CDR3 runs to 15 residues. The CDR3 DNA follows: TGTGCCAGCAGCCAACGTCTAGCGGGAGTCGGAGAGCAGTACTTC. Translated: CASSQRLAGVGEQYF.

This chain joins TRBV3-1 (or the pseudogene TRBV3-2) and TRBJ2-1; 12 bases fit TRBD2. The CDR3 sequence is 19 residues long. Germline values: CDR1 LGHDT, CDR2 YNNKEL (reference sequence). Trimming at V came to 1 base and at J to 5 bases, leaving 12 bases not matched to a gene. CDR3 in DNA: TGTGCCAGCAGCCAAGCAGGGGGCGCGCCTAGCGGGAGGGACAATGAGCAGTTCTTC. It encodes CASSQAGGAPSGRDNEQFF.

The chain is built from TRBV28 and TRBJ2-3; D ambiguous. CDR3 length equals 13 residues. Trimming took off 6 bases at V and 2 bases at J, with 9 bases between the two ends. Germline values: CDR1 MDHEN, CDR2 SYDVKM. The CDR3 region is CASSPPITDTQYF. The CDR3 DNA reads as TGTGCCAGCAGCCCCCCAATCACAGATACGCAGTATTTT.

The rearrangement links TRBV19 to TRBJ2-7; D is perhaps TRBD2 (5 bases). The CDR3 consists of 12 residues. Germline lookup yields CDR1 LNHDA and CDR2 SQIVND (reference sequence). V lost 4 bases and J lost 4, with 8 bases in between. CDR3 nucleotides: TGTGCCAGTAGTACCTCGGGGTACGAGCAGTACTTC. This translates into CASSTSGYEQYF.

The genes are TRBV7-3 and TRBJ2-1, with 7 nucleotides matching TRBD2. The CDR3 contains 12 residues. Germline CDR1 reads SGHTA; CDR2 reads FQGTGA. Losses at the gene ends were 4 bases for V and 8 bases for J; bases not matched to a gene: 2. The CDR3 nucleotides are TGTGCCAGCAGCTCAACTAGCGATGAGCAGTTCTTC. Translating gives CASSSTSDEQFF. Together with reference TRBV7-3 and TRBJ2-1, the CDR3 gives the full variable domain: GAGVSQTPSNKVTEKGKYVELRCDPISGHTALYWYRQSLGQGPEFLIYFQGTGAADDSGLPNDRFFAVRPEGSVSTLKIQRTERGDSAVYLCASSSTSDEQFFGPGTRLTVL.